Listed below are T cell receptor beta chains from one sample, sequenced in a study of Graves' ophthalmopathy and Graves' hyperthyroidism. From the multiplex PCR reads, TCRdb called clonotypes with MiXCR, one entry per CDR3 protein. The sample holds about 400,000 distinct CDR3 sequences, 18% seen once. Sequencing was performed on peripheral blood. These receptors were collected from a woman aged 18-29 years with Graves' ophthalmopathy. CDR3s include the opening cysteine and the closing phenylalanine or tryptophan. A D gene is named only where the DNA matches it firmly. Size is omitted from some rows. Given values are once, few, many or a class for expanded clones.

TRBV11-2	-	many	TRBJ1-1	CASSSQGEAFF	TGTGCCAGCAGTTCGCAGGGTGAAGCTTTCTTT
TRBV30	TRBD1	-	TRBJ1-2	CAWSIRGNYGYTF	TGTGCCTGGAGCATCAGGGGGAACTATGGCTACACCTTC
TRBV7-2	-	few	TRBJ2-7	CASSMVQAEPYEQYF	TGTGCCAGCAGCATGGTACAAGCGGAGCCTTACGAGCAGTACTTC
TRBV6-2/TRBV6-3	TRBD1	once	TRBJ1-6	CASSTNDRGRSPLHF	TGTGCCAGCAGTACCAATGACAGGGGGCGTTCACCCCTCCACTTT
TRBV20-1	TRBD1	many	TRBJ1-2	CSARPGQGDYGYTF	TGCAGTGCTAGACCGGGACAGGGAGACTATGGCTACACCTTC
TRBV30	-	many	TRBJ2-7	CAWRWGHEQYF	TGTGCCTGGAGGTGGGGCCACGAGCAGTACTTC
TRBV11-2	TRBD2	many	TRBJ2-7	CASSSSARLAAYEQYF	TGTGCCAGCAGCTCCAGTGCTAGACTAGCGGCCTACGAGCAGTACTTC
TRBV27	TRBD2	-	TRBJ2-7	CASSSLADYEQYF	TGTGCCAGCAGTTCACTAGCGGATTACGAGCAGTACTTC
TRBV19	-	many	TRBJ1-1	CASIGVRNTEAFF	TGTGCCAGTATAGGAGTACGGAACACTGAAGCTTTCTTT
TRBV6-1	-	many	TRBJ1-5	CASSEVFRTDYNQPQHF	TGTGCCAGCAGTGAAGTTTTTAGGACGGACTACAATCAGCCCCAGCATTTT
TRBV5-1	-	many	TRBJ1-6	CASSREADYNSPLHF	TGCGCCAGCAGTCGCGAGGCGGACTATAATTCACCCCTCCACTTT
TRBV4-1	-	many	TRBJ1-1	CASSQARPSTRSEAFF	TGCGCCAGCAGCCAAGCCCGGCCTTCGACTCGCTCTGAAGCTTTCTTT
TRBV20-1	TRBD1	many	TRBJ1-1	CSAQVQGRETTEAFF	TGCAGTGCTCAGGTACAGGGGCGGGAGACCACTGAAGCTTTCTTT
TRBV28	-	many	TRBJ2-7	CASSLGPQGNYEQYF	TGTGCCAGCAGTTTAGGCCCACAGGGTAACTACGAGCAGTACTTC
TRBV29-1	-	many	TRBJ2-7	CSVEWGYEQYF	TGCAGCGTTGAATGGGGCTACGAGCAGTACTTC
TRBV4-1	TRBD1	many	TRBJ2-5	CASSQALGQGQETQYF	TGCGCCAGCAGCCAAGCTTTAGGACAGGGGCAAGAGACCCAGTACTTC
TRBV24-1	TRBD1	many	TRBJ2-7	CATSDRTGAYEQYF	TGTGCCACCAGTGATCGGACAGGAGCCTACGAGCAGTACTTC
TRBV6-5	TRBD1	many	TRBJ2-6	CASSYSDRGSGANVLTF	TGTGCCAGCAGTTACTCGGACAGGGGATCTGGGGCCAACGTCCTGACTTTC
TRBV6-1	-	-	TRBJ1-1	CASGWETEAFF	TGTGCCAGCGGGTGGGAAACTGAAGCTTTCTTT
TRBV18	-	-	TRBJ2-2	CASSPLGGRDTGELFF	TGTGCCAGCTCACCCCTCGGGGGGCGAGACACCGGGGAGCTGTTTTTT